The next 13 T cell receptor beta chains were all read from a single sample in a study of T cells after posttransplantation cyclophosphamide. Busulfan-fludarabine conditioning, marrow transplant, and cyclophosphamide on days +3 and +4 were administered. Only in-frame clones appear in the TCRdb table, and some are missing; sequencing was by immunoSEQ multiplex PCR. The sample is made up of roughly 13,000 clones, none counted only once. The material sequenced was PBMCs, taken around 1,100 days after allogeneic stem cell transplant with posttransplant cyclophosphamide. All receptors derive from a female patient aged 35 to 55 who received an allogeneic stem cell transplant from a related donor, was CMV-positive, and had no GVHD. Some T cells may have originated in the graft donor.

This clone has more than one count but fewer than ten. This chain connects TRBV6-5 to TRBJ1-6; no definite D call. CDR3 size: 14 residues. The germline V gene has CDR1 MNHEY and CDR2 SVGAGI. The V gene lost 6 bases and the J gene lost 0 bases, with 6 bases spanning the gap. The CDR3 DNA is TGTGCCAGCAGACGGAGCTCCTATAATTCACCCCTCCACTTT. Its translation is CASRRSSYNSPLHF.

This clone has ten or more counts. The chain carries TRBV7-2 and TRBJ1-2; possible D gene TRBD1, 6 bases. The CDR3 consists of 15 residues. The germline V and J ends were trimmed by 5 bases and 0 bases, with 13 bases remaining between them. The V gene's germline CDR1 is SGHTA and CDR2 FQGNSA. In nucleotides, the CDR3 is TGTGCCAGCAGCATATCCGGGACAACTAACTATGGCTACACCTTC. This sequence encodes CASSISGTTNYGYTF.

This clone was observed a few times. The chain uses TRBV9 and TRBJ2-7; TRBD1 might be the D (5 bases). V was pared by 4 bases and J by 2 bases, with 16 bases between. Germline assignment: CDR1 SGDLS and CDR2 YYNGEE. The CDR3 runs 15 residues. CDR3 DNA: TGTGCCAGCAGCTTCGAACAGGAGACGGCCTACGAGCAGTACTTC. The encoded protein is CASSFEQETAYEQYF.

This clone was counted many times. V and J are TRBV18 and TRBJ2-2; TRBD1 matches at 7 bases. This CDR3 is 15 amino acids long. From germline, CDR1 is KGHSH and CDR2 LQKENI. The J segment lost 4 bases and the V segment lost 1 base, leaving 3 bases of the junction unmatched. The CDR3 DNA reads TGTGCCAGCTCACCACTTCCAGGGGGCACCGGGGAGCTGTTTTTT. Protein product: CASSPLPGGTGELFF.

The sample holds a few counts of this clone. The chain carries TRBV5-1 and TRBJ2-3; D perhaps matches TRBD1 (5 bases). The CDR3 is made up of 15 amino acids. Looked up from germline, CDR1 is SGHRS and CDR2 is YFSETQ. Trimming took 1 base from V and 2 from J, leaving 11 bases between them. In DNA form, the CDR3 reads TGCGCCAGCAGCTTGAAAGGGGCATTCACAGATACGCAGTATTTT. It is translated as CASSLKGAFTDTQYF. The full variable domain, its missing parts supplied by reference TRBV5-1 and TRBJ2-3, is KAGVTQTPRYLIKTRGQQVTLSCSPISGHRSVSWYQQTPGQGLQFLFEYFSETQRNKGNFPGRFSGRQFSNSRSEMNVSTLELGDSALYLCASSLKGAFTDTQYFGPGTRLTVL.

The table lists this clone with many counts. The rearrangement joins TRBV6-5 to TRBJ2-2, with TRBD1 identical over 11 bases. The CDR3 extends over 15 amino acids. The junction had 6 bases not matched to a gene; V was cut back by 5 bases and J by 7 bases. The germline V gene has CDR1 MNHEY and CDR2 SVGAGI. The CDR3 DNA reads TGTGCCAGCAGTACGGACAGGGGGCCAGACGGGGAGCTGTTTTTT. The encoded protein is CASSTDRGPDGELFF.

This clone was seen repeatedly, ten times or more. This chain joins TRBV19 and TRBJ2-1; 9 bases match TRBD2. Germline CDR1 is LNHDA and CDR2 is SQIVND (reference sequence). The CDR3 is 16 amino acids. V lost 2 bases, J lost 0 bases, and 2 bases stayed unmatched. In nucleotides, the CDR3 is TGTGCCAGTAGTATATCTAGCGGGGACTCCTACAATGAGCAGTTCTTC. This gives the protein CASSISSGDSYNEQFF.

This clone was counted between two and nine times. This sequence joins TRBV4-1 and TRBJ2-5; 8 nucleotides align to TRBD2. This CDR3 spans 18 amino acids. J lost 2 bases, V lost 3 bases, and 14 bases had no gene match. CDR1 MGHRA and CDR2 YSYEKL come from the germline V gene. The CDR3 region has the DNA TGCGCCAGCAGCCAGATAACCTACAGCGGGGGCCATCAAGAGACCCAGTACTTC. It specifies CASSQITYSGGHQETQYF.

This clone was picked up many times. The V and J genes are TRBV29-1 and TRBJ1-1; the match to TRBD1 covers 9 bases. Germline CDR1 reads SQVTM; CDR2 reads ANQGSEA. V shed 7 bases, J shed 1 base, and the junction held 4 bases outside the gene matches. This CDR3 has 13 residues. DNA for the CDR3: TGCAGCGGCTCGGGACAGGGGAACACTGAAGCTTTCTTT. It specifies CSGSGQGNTEAFF.

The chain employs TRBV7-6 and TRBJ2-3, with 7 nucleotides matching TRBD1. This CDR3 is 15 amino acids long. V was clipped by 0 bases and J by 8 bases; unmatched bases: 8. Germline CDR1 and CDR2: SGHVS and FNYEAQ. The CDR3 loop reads CASSLAGGTRGTQYF. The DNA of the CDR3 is TGTGCCAGCAGCTTAGCAGGGGGCACCCGGGGTACGCAGTATTTT.

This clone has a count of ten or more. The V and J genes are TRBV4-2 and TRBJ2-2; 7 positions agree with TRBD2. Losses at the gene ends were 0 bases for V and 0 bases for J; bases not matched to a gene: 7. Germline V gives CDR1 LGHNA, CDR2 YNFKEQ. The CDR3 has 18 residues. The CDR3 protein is CASSQDPSGVTNTGELFF. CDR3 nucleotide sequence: TGTGCCAGCAGCCAAGATCCCAGCGGGGTCACGAACACCGGGGAGCTGTTTTTT.

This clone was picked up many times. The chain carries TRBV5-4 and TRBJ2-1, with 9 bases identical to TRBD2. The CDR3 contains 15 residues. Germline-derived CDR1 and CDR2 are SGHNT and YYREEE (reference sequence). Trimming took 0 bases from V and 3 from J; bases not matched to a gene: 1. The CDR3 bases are TGTGCCAGCAGCTTGGGAGCGGGGGGCTACAATGAGCAGTTCTTC. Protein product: CASSLGAGGYNEQFF.

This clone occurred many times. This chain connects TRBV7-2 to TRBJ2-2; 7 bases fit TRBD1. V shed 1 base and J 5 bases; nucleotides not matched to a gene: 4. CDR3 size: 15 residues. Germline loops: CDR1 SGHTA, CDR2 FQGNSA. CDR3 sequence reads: CASSLDRGLTGELFF. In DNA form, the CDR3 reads TGTGCCAGCAGCTTAGACAGGGGTCTGACCGGGGAGCTGTTTTTT. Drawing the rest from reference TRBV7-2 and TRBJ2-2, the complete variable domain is GAGVSQSPSNKVTEKGKDVELRCDPISGHTALYWYRQSLGQGLEFLIYFQGNSAPDKSGLPSDRFSAERTGGSVSTLTIQRTQQEDSAVYLCASSLDRGLTGELFFGEGSRLTVL.